This is a list of T cell receptor beta chains from one sample in a study of blood T cells in healthy people across ages. TCRdb used MiXCR to reprocess the 5' RACE reads, holding one entry per CDR3 protein. This table has 1.8 million or so distinct CDR3 sequences, 35% to 50% appearing once. Sequencing was carried out using blood. Every receptor here comes from a human donor in good health. Each CDR3 is given with its conserved first and last residue. Fields, in order: V gene, J gene, D gene, clone size, CDR3 protein, CDR3 DNA. D genes are given only for firm matches. The size field is filled for only some rows; it gives once, few, many or a size class.

V: TRBV5-5
J: TRBJ2-5
D: NA
size: NA
CDR3: CASSLGTDGGTQYF
DNA: TGTGCCAGCAGCTTGGGGACAGATGGAGGGACCCAGTACTTC

V: TRBV28
J: TRBJ2-1
D: NA
size: once
CDR3: CSAGVYNEQFF
DNA: TGCTCCGCTGGGGTTTACAATGAGCAGTTCTTC

V: TRBV11-2
J: TRBJ2-7
D: NA
size: few
CDR3: CASSLDRPGGHTYEQYF
DNA: TGTGCCAGCAGCTTAGATCGGCCGGGGGGCCACACCTACGAGCAGTACTTC

V: TRBV28
J: TRBJ2-7
D: TRBD1
size: NA
CDR3: CASTPGTASYEQYF
DNA: TGTGCCAGCACCCCTGGGACAGCCTCCTACGAGCAGTACTTC

V: TRBV15
J: TRBJ1-4
D: NA
size: few
CDR3: CATQTLMQGKLFF
DNA: TGTGCCACCCAAACTCTGATGCAGGGTAAACTGTTTTTT

V: TRBV29-1
J: TRBJ2-5
D: TRBD2
size: NA
CDR3: CSVGPSGAIQETQYF
DNA: TGCAGCGTTGGGCCTAGCGGGGCAATACAAGAGACCCAGTACTTC

V: TRBV29-1
J: TRBJ2-4
D: TRBD1
size: few
CDR3: CSVEFLDGTGYGQYF
DNA: TGCAGCGTTGAATTTCTCGACGGGACAGGGTATGGGCAGTACTTC

V: TRBV4-2
J: TRBJ2-7
D: TRBD1
size: few
CDR3: CASSQDGGQAYEQYF
DNA: TGTGCCAGCAGCCAAGATGGGGGACAGGCCTACGAGCAGTACTTC

V: TRBV3-1
J: TRBJ2-7
D: NA
size: few
CDR3: CASSQVDKQYF
DNA: TGTGCCAGCAGCCAAGTTGACAAGCAGTACTTC

V: TRBV20-1
J: TRBJ1-4
D: TRBD1
size: NA
CDR3: CSARIRGVYEKLFF
DNA: TGCAGTGCTCGGATCAGGGGGGTTTATGAAAAACTGTTTTTT

V: TRBV5-1
J: TRBJ1-2
D: TRBD1
size: NA
CDR3: CASSRGQGAKSGYTF
DNA: TGCGCCAGCAGCCGCGGACAGGGGGCGAAGAGTGGCTACACCTTC

V: TRBV7-9
J: TRBJ2-5
D: NA
size: NA
CDR3: CASSLGVYGETQYF
DNA: TGTGCCAGCAGCTTGGGGGTTTATGGAGAGACCCAGTACTTC